These T cell receptor beta chains were read from a single sample in a study of control samples from healthy donors and cancer patients. Generated by immunoSEQ multiplex PCR, the TCRdb table keeps only in-frame clones and is missing some. This table has about 61,000 clones, around 87% appearing once. Material for sequencing was PBMCs. The receptors come from a man in his sixties with colorectal cancer. CDR3s include the opening cysteine and the closing phenylalanine or tryptophan.

v_call cdr3_aa
TRBV27 CASSLAQNYGYTF
TRBV2 CASSGDRGQSTEAFF
TRBV9 CASSLRDRVNEQFF
TRBV4-3 CASSQDLLSPLHF
TRBV5-1 CASSFRDRGLGTEAFF
TRBV7-2 CASSSGGGGGNTQYF
TRBV7-9 CASTPGGLNTEAFF
TRBV6-6 CASSSLLLGFNEKLFF
TRBV5-8 CASSRTGTKGRDTQYF
TRBV6-2/TRBV6-3 CASSYLGVAEQFF
TRBV3-1/TRBV3-2 CASSQAAGAGYTF
TRBV19 CASSIPSRSATNEKLFF
TRBV5-6 CASSLSISHYNYGYTF
TRBV7-9 CASSTPGRVSYEQYF
TRBV10-2 CASSDFVRVRYEQYF
TRBV6-5 CASSLGRDSYGYTF
TRBV9 CASSLRGLASDTQYF
TRBV5-6 CASSFSLNQPQHF
TRBV18 CASSGAPSGNSPLHF
TRBV5-3 CARSHDRNTEAFF
TRBV7-2 CASSLRGGAGYEKLFF
TRBV6-5 CASRDGIWDGYTF
TRBV2 CASSVFDRAANYGYTF
TRBV27 CASSLMSGDRGYTF
TRBV19 CASTMINEANYGYTF
TRBV3-1/TRBV3-2 CASSHSGGENEKLFF
TRBV14 CASSMQGALGTEAFF
TRBV7-3 CASSPMYASSYNEQFF
TRBV11-3 CASSLARGVNEQFF
TRBV28 CASSPWTSGGSKEQFF
TRBV5-4 CASDVGGRRGYTF
TRBV28 CASSVQNTGELFF
TRBV21-1 CASSKVGQGQNYGYTF
TRBV28 CASSLGRSNQPQHF
TRBV4-1 CASSQDWDGTDTQYF
TRBV28 CASSFAPVYGYTF
TRBV5-1 CASSRQPQGSTDTQYF
TRBV4-1 CASSQDIRAAPGETQYF
TRBV19 CASGSRGETQYF
TRBV2 CASTDSVYEQYF
TRBV2 CASRSDGSYEQYF
TRBV5-4 CASSFGRQETQYF
TRBV5-1 CASSLLGTSLSYNEQFF
TRBV19 CASGETALRSPLHF
TRBV19 CASSIVGGSNQPQHF
TRBV4-3 CASSRRGQVEETQYF
TRBV4-1 CASSQDGENTEAFF
TRBV11-2 CASSLGGAGGRQETQYF
TRBV19 CASRNGGNNEQFF
TRBV19 CASSRTSGSTDTQYF
TRBV5-1 CASSLVGTGGPDETQYF
TRBV5-6 CASSLLGNQPQHF
TRBV4-3 CASSQASGGPELPYEQYF